A selection of T cell receptor beta chains follows, all from one sample in a study of shared clonotypes between healthy human individuals. Sequencing used immunoSEQ multiplex PCR; TCRdb keeps in-frame clones, though not all of them. This repertoire shows some 2,000,000 clones, around 96% found once; its top ten account for about 1.1%. The sequencing input was naive CD8+ T cells sorted from blood. These receptor sequences come from a young man in good health. Both conserved end residues are part of each CDR3. A D gene is named only where the DNA matches it firmly. Clone size is shown for a subset of rows, as once, few, many or a class of expanded clone.

NA	TRBJ1-2	15	TRBV14	NA	CASSQGRGGFYGYTF	TGTGCCAGCAGCCAAGGGCGGGGAGGCTTCTATGGCTACACCTTC
once	TRBJ2-7	17	TRBV5-6	NA	CASSWTRTVGRTYEQYF	TGTGCCAGCAGCTGGACACGAACTGTCGGGAGAACCTACGAGCAGTACTTC
NA	TRBJ1-1	14	TRBV4-3	TRBD1	CASSQVSGGLEAFF	TGCGCCAGCAGCCAAGTCTCAGGGGGCCTTGAAGCTTTCTTT
NA	TRBJ1-3	16	TRBV9	NA	CASSSSLIDSGNTIYF	TGTGCCAGCAGCTCGAGTCTGATCGATTCTGGAAACACCATATATTTT
NA	TRBJ2-3	16	TRBV27	NA	CASSLSPRGSTDTQYF	TGTGCCAGCAGCCTATCCCCTCGCGGAAGCACAGATACGCAGTATTTT
once	TRBJ2-3	15	TRBV9	NA	CASSPSLGGPNTQYF	TGTGCCAGCAGCCCTAGCTTAGGGGGGCCTAATACGCAGTATTTT
NA	TRBJ2-7	13	TRBV15	TRBD1	CATGGDRGYEQYF	TGTGCCACCGGCGGGGACAGGGGTTACGAGCAGTACTTC
NA	TRBJ1-2	15	TRBV27	TRBD1	CASTPWTGGGYGYTF	TGTGCCAGCACCCCATGGACAGGGGGCGGCTATGGCTACACCTTC
NA	TRBJ2-5	16	TRBV2	NA	CASSEARQIHRETQYF	TGTGCCAGCAGTGAAGCGCGGCAGATCCACCGAGAGACCCAGTACTTC
NA	TRBJ2-5	18	TRBV4-1	NA	CASSQEPPFAESEETQYF	TGCGCCAGCAGCCAAGAGCCGCCTTTTGCGGAGTCAGAAGAGACCCAGTACTTC
NA	TRBJ2-7	13	TRBV7-7	NA	CASSLGTGSEQYF	TGTGCTAGCAGCCTAGGAACAGGGTCCGAGCAGTACTTC
NA	TRBJ2-7	14	TRBV18	TRBD1	CASSPDRAYYEQYF	TGTGCCAGCTCCCCGGACAGGGCCTATTACGAGCAGTACTTC
NA	TRBJ2-3	14	TRBV10-3	TRBD2	CAIRGTSGGLGQYF	TGTGCCATCAGGGGGACTAGCGGGGGCTTAGGGCAGTATTTT
NA	TRBJ2-7	14	TRBV10-3	NA	CAISGGQGMNEQYF	TGTGCCATCAGTGGAGGTCAGGGAATGAACGAGCAGTACTTC
NA	TRBJ2-5	14	TRBV12-2	NA	CASRLVGNRETQYF	TGTGCAAGTCGCTTGGTAGGAAATCGGGAGACCCAGTACTTC
NA	TRBJ1-1	15	TRBV27	NA	CASSLSGQWGTEAFF	TGTGCCAGCAGTTTAAGCGGACAGTGGGGAACTGAAGCTTTCTTT
NA	TRBJ1-1	15	TRBV6-1	NA	CASSDYSGWDTEAFF	TGTGCCAGCAGTGATTACTCCGGATGGGACACTGAAGCTTTCTTT
NA	TRBJ2-1	12	TRBV5-4	NA	CASSGTANEQFF	TGTGCCAGCAGCGGGACGGCTAATGAGCAGTTCTTC